This note documents a single T cell receptor (beta chain) sequence. Its specificity is unknown. Using immunoSEQ multiplex PCR, the repertoire was profiled, and TCRdb retains in-frame clones only, with some absent. The data show about 580,000 clones, 95% to 98% seen once. This record belongs to a study of shared clonotypes between healthy human individuals. The study, taken as a whole, reports: Sorted-subset sequencing, rarefaction showed, was incomplete despite large depth. Of the naive CD4 clonotypes, about 5.4% were shared across several donors.

In the naive CD8 group, cells lacked CD45RO and were positively selected for CCR7, so terminally differentiated effector memory CD45RA+ cells were left out. Per germline, CDR1 MNHEY and CDR2 SMNVEV (reference sequence). V was pared by 2 bases and J by 0 bases, with 20 bases between. The CDR3 runs 19 residues. The gene calls are TRBV27 and TRBJ2-4, with a weak D call TRBD1 (5 bases). The sample was naive CD8+ T cells sorted from blood. This TCR derives from a young man in good health. CDR3 in amino acids: CASSLNRPLVAIAKNIQYF. The CDR3 coding sequence is TGTGCCAGCAGTTTAAACAGGCCGCTGGTCGCCATAGCCAAAAACATTCAGTACTTC.